This T cell receptor beta chain was recorded in a study of T cell responses to AZD1222 COVID-19 vaccine. Findings and caveats of the study: Donors were mostly white British, more females; clonal diversity possibly underestimated.

Regarding this clone: Its specificity is not known.

TCRdb keeps only in-frame clones here, not all; method: immunoSEQ multiplex PCR. The profile shows some 100,000 clones, around 87% of them singletons. With V trimmed by 8 bases and J by 2 bases, 11 bases remained unmatched. Germline CDR1 reads MNHEY; CDR2 reads SMNVEV (reference sequence). CDR3 length: 15 amino acids. The chain has TRBV27 and TRBJ2-7; 8 bases map to TRBD2. This receptor was identified in an adult in good health. Specimen: peripheral blood, collected on day 0 of AZD1222 vaccination. The chain's CDR3 is CASRRPGGPTYEQYF. The CDR3 DNA follows: TGTGCCAGCCGCCGTCCGGGGGGGCCAACCTACGAGCAGTACTTC.